The present TCR beta chain was sequenced within a study of low-dose radiotherapy and immunotherapy resistance in tumors (dated by TCRdb to between 2022 and 2023). With respect to the entire study: Patients in Cohort 1 were given 0.5 Gy per fraction every 2 weeks, and the prescribed total PTV dose was 6.5 Gy. In Cohort 2, 1 Gy per fraction was delivered every two weeks, for a total of 13 Gy over 26 weeks. Nivolumab was administered intravenously as a 240 mg flat dose every two weeks, and ipilimumab was administered intravenously at 1 mg/kg every six weeks. Every two weeks, patients got intravenous cyclophosphamide at 200 mg/m2, given one day ahead of each radiation and immunotherapy administration. Starting on cycle 1 day 1, patients took 300 mg of aspirin by mouth once daily for four cycles. First-strand cDNA was synthesized using Superscript III and a set of TRAV- and TRBV-specific primers, so that both TCRalpha and TCRbeta chains were covered. No randomization into treatment groups was done for the people taking part in the trial. Eight patients were included in the translational analysis, namely three from the first dose cohort plus the first five from the second dose cohort.

In this sample, this clonotype turned up many times. Which antigen it targets is not known. One base away there is no much larger clone; base qualities are not given. The sequencer was an Illumina HiSeq 2500. A roughly 18-cycle PCR with Phusion amplified the TCRs, pairing a constant-region primer with the adapter that was attached to the V primers. Amplification of the isolated mRNA was done with the MessageAmp II aRNA Amplification Kit, which involved a roughly 15-hour in vitro transcription at 37 degrees C. The Dynabeads mRNA DIRECT Purification Kit was used to isolate the mRNA for TCR sequencing. Indexed Illumina adapters were added in a second approximately 25-cycle Phusion PCR, and the resulting products were purified with AMPure XP beads. The authors' pipeline ran thus. Custom Perl scripts were used to pool TCR sequences that encoded the same protein, to remove out-of-frame sequences, and to calculate the abundance of each clonotype. TCR sequences supported by only a single read were excluded from analysis. Repertoire metrics included Shannon entropy, Gini index, clonality, richness, and frequency of TCRs shared between repertoires. The public reads were run again by TCRdb, first through fastp at Q25 and then through MiXCR, and only productive beta chains were kept. Each record represents a unique CDR3 protein, reported with the most common genes and DNA among its rows. Clone size and V and J calls follow TCRdb, not the original study. Counted in this sample were under 60,000 distinct CDR3 sequences; approximately 35% of them appeared once. 7% to 10% of the sample goes to the ten largest clones.

Counted from cysteine to phenylalanine, this CDR3 has 13 amino acids. CDR3 DNA only is kept here, 39 bases in frame from base 1. The CDR1 and CDR2 encoded by the germline V gene are SGHTA and FQGNSA. The germline ends are 10 bases apart after V is trimmed by 2 bases and J by 8 bases. The time point label, as the study defines it: after trial treatment. This sample's treatment or condition label indicates: LDRT plus nivolumab, ipilimumab, low-dose cyclophosphamide and aspirin (RACIN trial). The donors came from RACIN, which was a single-arm phase I dose-escalation trial that paired nivolumab and ipilimumab with aspirin, low-dose cyclophosphamide and low-dose radiotherapy. To be eligible, a patient needed to have an advanced solid tumor that was TIL-negative.

The chain joins TRBV7-2 to TRBJ2-4, and possibly TRBD2, on 5 matching bases. The clonotype comes from a male donor with rectosigmoid adenocarcinoma. This specimen consisted of PBMCs, obtained after low-dose radiotherapy plus immunotherapy. The CDR3 protein sequence reads: CASSLYLEDIQYF. The nucleotide sequence reads TGTGCCAGCAGCTTATACTTGGAGGACATTCAGTACTTC.